Listed here are 24 T cell receptor beta chains from one sample, sequenced in a study of CD8 T cells in Susac syndrome. Random hexamers were used to reverse transcribe the RNA input (roughly 0.5 to 1 ug). TCRdb recomputed calls from the immunoSEQ multiplex PCR reads with MiXCR, one row per CDR3 protein. Of nearly 110,000 distinct CDR3 sequences listed, approximately 95% are singletons. The material sequenced was CD8+ T cells from PBMCs. These receptors all come from a human donor with Susac syndrome.

This chain connects TRBV9 to TRBJ2-1; TRBD2 agrees at 7 bases. Unmatched junction bases numbered 16, after V lost 4 bases and J lost 6 bases. The V gene's germline CDR1 is SGDLS and CDR2 YYNGEE. The CDR3 consists of 17 residues. CDR3 coding DNA: TGTGCCAGCAGCCAGCCTACAACTAGCGCCGGCCCCAATGAGCAGTTCTTC. Protein sequence: CASSQPTTSAGPNEQFF. Variable domain in full (rest from reference TRBV9 and TRBJ2-1): DSGVTQTPKHLITATGQRVTLRCSPRSGDLSVYWYQQSLDQGLQFLIQYYNGEERAKGNILERFSAQQFPDLHSELNLSSLELGDSALYFCASSQPTTSAGPNEQFFGPGTRLTVL.

The chain is built from TRBV6-5 and TRBJ2-1; 13 bases are shared with TRBD2. Looked up from germline, CDR1 is MNHEY and CDR2 is SVGAGI. Trimming cost V 7 bases and J 9 bases; bases outside gene matches: 9. The CDR3 spans 15 residues. The DNA for the CDR3 is TGTGCCAGCAAGCCGGGACTAGCGGGGTCCACTGAGCAGTTCTTC. The encoded protein is CASKPGLAGSTEQFF.

This rearrangement joins TRBV4-2 to TRBJ1-4; the match to TRBD1 covers 7 bases. Unmatched junction bases numbered 15, after V lost 1 base and J lost 10 bases. Germline V lookup: CDR1 LGHNA, CDR2 YNFKEQ. The length of the CDR3 is 17 residues. CDR3: CASSQAGQRTSGGKLFF. In DNA form, the CDR3 reads TGTGCCAGCAGCCAAGCGGGACAGCGGACTTCGGGCGGAAAACTGTTTTTT.

The chain joins TRBV19 to TRBJ2-3; tentatively, D is TRBD2 (5 bases). This CDR3 is built from 13 residues. The germline gives CDR1 LNHDA, CDR2 SQIVND (reference sequence). Between the trimmed V and J ends, which lost 6 bases and 3 bases, there was a span of 10 bases. The CDR3 nucleotides are TGTGCCAGTAGGCCTACGGGGACAGATACGCAGTATTTT. The encoded protein is CASRPTGTDTQYF.

This chain uses TRBV20-1 with TRBJ2-7, with TRBD1 as a possible D gene (6 bases). This CDR3 is built from 12 residues. With 6 bases removed from V and 7 bases from J, the gap between germline ends came to 16 bases. CDR1 is DFQATT, CDR2 SNEGSKA, per germline (reference sequence). Written as DNA, the CDR3 is TGCAGTGCAGGGGACACCGGCCGGGAGCAGTACTTC. The encoded protein is CSAGDTGREQYF.

CDR3 loop: CASSEARGHEQYF. The CDR3 DNA follows: TGTGCCAGCAGTGAAGCGCGGGGCCACGAGCAGTACTTC. V usage is TRBV6-1 and J usage is TRBJ2-7; D may be TRBD2 (6 bases). This CDR3 has 13 amino acids. CDR1 is MNHNS and CDR2 is SASEGT in the germline V gene. Trimming took off 0 bases at V and 5 bases at J, with 8 bases between the two ends.

This clonotype appeared a single time. The chain joins TRBV20-1 to TRBJ2-7; possibly TRBD1 for D (6 bases). The CDR3 totals 14 residues. Germline V CDR1 and CDR2: DFQATT, SNEGSKA (reference sequence). The germline V and J ends were trimmed by 6 bases and 6 bases, with 21 bases remaining between them. As DNA, the CDR3 is TGCAGTGCCCTACAGGGCCCAGGGTCATTCGAGCAGTACTTC. It encodes CSALQGPGSFEQYF.

The V and J genes are TRBV9 and TRBJ2-5, with 10 bases that match TRBD2. CDR1 SGDLS and CDR2 YYNGEE come from the germline V gene. The CDR3 spans 16 residues. Trimming at V came to 3 bases and at J to 7 bases, leaving 12 bases not matched to a gene. CDR3 in DNA: TGTGCCAGCAGCGCCACTAGCGGGGCCTCGAAGGGGACCCAGTACTTC. This gives the protein CASSATSGASKGTQYF.

The V gene is TRBV27, the J gene TRBJ2-7; 8 bases are shared with TRBD2. The V gene end was trimmed by 5 bases and the J gene end by 6 bases; junction bases not matched to a gene: 18. The length of the CDR3 is 17 residues. Per germline, CDR1 MNHEY and CDR2 SMNVEV (reference sequence). The CDR3 DNA is TGTGCCAGCAGTCCCCTGAAGGTAGCGGGGATGAGTGGCGAGCAGTACTTC. As protein: CASSPLKVAGMSGEQYF.

This clonotype occurred once. The rearrangement joins TRBV29-1 to TRBJ2-1; a weak D match, TRBD2 (6 bases). Germline V gives CDR1 SQVTM, CDR2 ANQGSEA. The CDR3 extends over 12 amino acids. V was trimmed by 2 bases and J by 8 bases, leaving 10 bases between them. CDR3 nucleotides: TGCAGCGTTGAAAGGACTACGGATGAGCAGTTCTTC. Translation: CSVERTTDEQFF.

The chain has TRBV27 and TRBJ2-3, with TRBD2 matching over 16 bases. CDR1 MNHEY and CDR2 SMNVEV come from the germline V gene (reference sequence). V dropped 3 bases and J dropped 5; count of bases not matched to a gene: 17. This CDR3 has 21 amino acids. CDR3 DNA sequence: TGTGCCAGCAGTTTCCAACCTATTCCCGGGACTAGCGGGGGGGCCAAAGATACGCAGTATTTT. Protein sequence: CASSFQPIPGTSGGAKDTQYF.

The rearrangement uses TRBV29-1 and TRBJ1-1; D is undetermined. This CDR3 has 12 amino acids. CDR1 and CDR2 from the germline V gene are SQVTM and ANQGSEA. V gave up 4 bases and J gave up 0 bases, with 6 bases separating them. The CDR3 region has the DNA TGCAGCGTTGGGCAGCTGAACACTGAAGCTTTCTTT. This sequence encodes CSVGQLNTEAFF.

The V and J genes are TRBV12-3 or TRBV12-4 and TRBJ2-3; a weak D match, TRBD2 (5 bases). The V and J ends lost 4 bases and 6 bases respectively, with 11 bases between them. This CDR3 is built from 13 residues. CDR3 region: CASSWTLADTQYF. The DNA of the CDR3 is TGTGCCAGCAGTTGGACTCTCGCGGATACGCAGTATTTT.

This chain links TRBV2 with TRBJ2-7, with 9 bases that match TRBD1. Trimming at V came to 0 bases and at J to 5 bases, leaving 2 bases not matched to a gene. The length of the CDR3 is 14 residues. Germline V CDR1 and CDR2: SNHLY, FYNNEI. Here the CDR3 reads CASSEATGGNEQYF. DNA of the CDR3: TGTGCCAGCAGTGAAGCGACAGGGGGGAACGAGCAGTACTTC.

The genes are TRBV9 and TRBJ2-3, with D perhaps assigned TRBD1 or TRBD2 (5 bases each). This CDR3 is 16 amino acids long. V lost 3 bases and J 5 bases, leaving 19 bases between the germline ends. Germline V gives CDR1 SGDLS, CDR2 YYNGEE. The CDR3 spells CASSAPRGEWGDTQYF. As DNA, the CDR3 is TGTGCCAGCAGCGCCCCCCGGGGCGAGTGGGGAGATACGCAGTATTTT.

The genes are TRBV10-3 and TRBJ2-1, with 12 bases fitting TRBD2. The CDR3 is 16 residues long. From germline, CDR1 is ENHRY and CDR2 SYGVKD. Trimming took 0 bases from V and 8 from J; bases not matched to a gene: 5. In DNA form, the CDR3 reads TGTGCCATCAGTGAGTCGCCTAGCGGGGGGGCGTATGAGCAGTTCTTC. Translation gives CAISESPSGGAYEQFF.

V gene TRBV24-1 combines with J gene TRBJ2-7; D perhaps matches TRBD1 (6 bases). Looked up from germline, CDR1 is KGHDR and CDR2 is SFDVKD. The CDR3 spans 15 residues. The V end was cut by 4 bases, the J end by 3 bases, with 15 bases between. Here the CDR3 reads CATSEYRDLCYEQYF. The DNA of the CDR3 is TGTGCCACCAGTGAATACAGGGACCTATGCTACGAGCAGTACTTC.

The V call is TRBV14, the J call TRBJ2-3; either TRBD1 or TRBD2 may supply D (5 bases each). The CDR3 consists of 14 residues. V was shortened by 1 base and J by 4 bases, with 9 bases between the two germline ends. Per germline, CDR1 SGHDN and CDR2 FVKESK. In nucleotides, the CDR3 is TGTGCCAGCAGCCAAGTTTGGGGGTCAGATACGCAGTATTTT. It encodes CASSQVWGSDTQYF.

This rearrangement joins TRBV5-1 to TRBJ1-1; no clear D gene. V was shortened by 2 bases and J by 1 base, with 9 bases between the two germline ends. This CDR3 comprises 14 residues. Germline-derived CDR1 and CDR2 are SGHRS and YFSETQ. CDR3 loop: CASSFERANTEAFF. The CDR3 DNA reads as TGCGCCAGCAGCTTCGAGAGGGCGAACACTGAAGCTTTCTTT.

The V and J genes are TRBV7-9 and TRBJ2-7; D may be TRBD1 (5 bases). Between the trimmed V and J ends, which lost 0 bases and 2 bases, there was a span of 11 bases. Looked up from germline, CDR1 is SEHNR and CDR2 is FQNEAQ (reference sequence). This CDR3 is 15 amino acids long. The CDR3 sequence is CASSLAGQAAYEQYF. CDR3 DNA sequence: TGTGCCAGCAGCTTAGCGGGGCAGGCCGCCTACGAGCAGTACTTC.

The rearrangement links TRBV20-1 to TRBJ2-3, with a possible D match to TRBD1 (6 bases). Per germline, CDR1 DFQATT and CDR2 SNEGSKA (reference sequence). Trimming removed 5 bases from V and 2 bases from J, with 14 bases in between. The CDR3 totals 14 residues. The CDR3: CSAPQGLNTDTQYF. The CDR3 nucleotides are TGCAGTGCTCCTCAGGGGCTAAACACAGATACGCAGTATTTT.

This clonotype has a handful of counts. The chain is built from TRBV27 and TRBJ1-1; D unclear. The CDR3 extends over 13 amino acids. Germline V gene data show CDR1 as MNHEY and CDR2 as SMNVEV (reference sequence). Trimming pared 0 bases from V and 1 base from J, leaving 3 bases between. The DNA of the CDR3 is TGTGCCAGCAGTTTATCGAGGAACACTGAAGCTTTCTTT. This codes for CASSLSRNTEAFF.

V and J are TRBV6-6 and TRBJ1-5; 8 bases align to TRBD1. The germline V gene encodes CDR1 MNHNY and CDR2 SVGAGI (reference sequence). The V and J ends lost 5 bases and 3 bases, in that order; junction bases with no gene match: 3. The CDR3 covers 14 residues. CDR3 loop: CASSEDRVNQPQHF. CDR3 in DNA: TGTGCCAGCAGTGAGGACAGGGTCAATCAGCCCCAGCATTTT.

CDR3 in amino acids: CASSYRQGMNTEAFF. CDR3 DNA sequence: TGTGCCAGCAGTTACCGGCAGGGCATGAACACTGAAGCTTTCTTT. The gene calls are TRBV6-5 and TRBJ1-1; D perhaps matches TRBD1 (5 bases). The CDR3 totals 15 residues. Germline lookup yields CDR1 MNHEY and CDR2 SVGAGI. The ends were cut back, 2 bases at V and 0 bases at J, with 10 bases in the middle.